Listed below are T cell receptor beta chains from one sample, sequenced in a study of blood T cell repertoires in COVID-19. The method was immunoSEQ multiplex PCR; TCRdb's version includes in-frame clones alone and lacks a portion of them. This sample yields 120,000 to 150,000 clones, of which approximately 90% are seen a single time; more than 0.8% belongs to the top ten. The specimen sequenced was peripheral blood. Source of these receptors: a woman in her fifties or sixties with acute or convalescent COVID-19. The CDR3 runs from the conserved cysteine through the conserved F or W. A D gene is named only where the DNA matches it firmly. Not every row has a clone size; where given, it reads once, few, many or a size class.

abundance | d_gene | j_gene | v_gene | CDR3aa | CDR3nt
- | - | TRBJ1-1 | TRBV12-3/TRBV12-4 | CASSFTTTEAFF | TGTGCCAGCAGCTTTACTACCACTGAAGCTTTCTTT
- | TRBD1 | TRBJ2-2 | TRBV18 | CASSPGTVWNTGELFF | TGTGCCAGCTCACCTGGGACAGTTTGGAACACCGGGGAGCTGTTTTTT
once | - | TRBJ2-7 | TRBV27 | CASSLSAQGYEQYF | TGTGCCAGCAGTTTATCAGCACAGGGCTACGAGCAGTACTTC
- | - | TRBJ2-1 | TRBV12-3/TRBV12-4 | CASRARLENEQFF | TGTGCCAGCAGGGCCCGACTAGAAAATGAGCAGTTCTTC
- | - | TRBJ2-3 | TRBV30 | CAWSSLFTGLTDTQYF | TGTGCCTGGAGTTCCCTGTTCACGGGACTCACAGATACGCAGTATTTT
- | TRBD2 | TRBJ2-1 | TRBV9 | CASSPQTSGRAYNEQFF | TGTGCCAGCAGCCCCCAGACTAGCGGGAGGGCCTACAATGAGCAGTTCTTC
- | TRBD1 | TRBJ2-2 | TRBV5-1 | CASSLLTGGELFF | TGCGCCAGCAGCTTGTTGACAGGGGGGGAGCTGTTTTTT
- | TRBD1 | TRBJ2-3 | TRBV5-1 | CASSTDRGGTDTQYF | TGCGCCAGCAGCACGGACAGGGGGGGCACAGATACGCAGTATTTT
- | - | TRBJ1-1 | TRBV27 | CASRLIQGNTEAFF | TGTGCCAGCAGGTTGATACAGGGGAACACTGAAGCTTTCTTT
- | - | TRBJ2-2 | TRBV11-2 | CASSLVRDTPTGELFF | TGTGCCAGCAGCTTAGTAAGGGACACCCCTACCGGGGAGCTGTTTTTT
- | TRBD1 | TRBJ1-1 | TRBV10-1 | CASSHGTGVTEAFF | TGCGCCAGCAGCCATGGGACAGGGGTCACTGAAGCTTTCTTT
- | TRBD1 | TRBJ1-1 | TRBV19 | CASSSHRGDTEAFF | TGTGCCAGTAGTTCCCACAGGGGTGACACTGAAGCTTTCTTT
- | - | TRBJ1-1 | TRBV7-2 | CASRLGQADTEAFF | TGTGCCAGCAGGTTGGGGCAGGCGGACACTGAAGCTTTCTTT
- | - | TRBJ2-2 | TRBV9 | CASSVARGGYTGELFF | TGTGCCAGCAGCGTAGCCAGGGGCGGGTACACCGGGGAGCTGTTTTTT
few | TRBD1 | TRBJ2-7 | TRBV19 | CASSMQGAIYEQYF | TGTGCCAGTAGTATGCAGGGGGCAATTTACGAGCAGTACTTC
- | TRBD2 | TRBJ2-3 | TRBV7-8 | CASSFSGRETDTQYF | TGTGCCAGCAGCTTCAGCGGGAGGGAGACAGATACGCAGTATTTT
- | TRBD2 | TRBJ2-3 | TRBV5-1 | CASSVGLAGGPTDTQYF | TGCGCCAGCAGCGTAGGACTAGCGGGGGGGCCGACAGATACGCAGTATTTT
once | TRBD1 | TRBJ2-7 | TRBV7-3 | CASSWTGGSYEQYF | TGTGCCAGCAGCTGGACAGGGGGAAGCTACGAGCAGTACTTC
- | TRBD1 | TRBJ2-7 | TRBV6-5 | CASSYPGTGRYEQYF | TGTGCCAGCAGTTACCCCGGGACAGGGAGGTACGAGCAGTACTTC
medium-sized | - | TRBJ1-2 | TRBV27 | CASSWRGSYGYTF | TGTGCCAGCAGTTGGAGGGGAAGCTATGGCTACACCTTC
- | TRBD1 | TRBJ1-6 | TRBV10-2 | CASSDLFRQGDSPLHF | TGCGCCAGCAGTGATCTATTTCGACAGGGTGATTCACCCCTCCACTTT
- | - | TRBJ2-2 | TRBV7-7 | CASSLASPKTSGELFW | TGTGCCAGCAGCTTAGCTTCTCCTAAGACCTCCGGGGAGCTGTTTTGG
- | - | TRBJ2-3 | TRBV19 | CASQTGGSTDTQYF | TGTGCCAGCCAAACAGGTGGGAGCACAGATACGCAGTATTTT
- | TRBD1 | TRBJ1-5 | TRBV13 | CASSLVRGRGVNQPQHF | TGTGCCAGCAGCTTAGTCAGGGGGAGAGGTGTCAATCAGCCCCAGCATTTT
- | - | TRBJ1-1 | TRBV4-1 | CASSQVYYSEGLNTEAFF | TGCGCCAGCAGCCAAGTATATTATTCGGAGGGACTGAACACTGAAGCTTTCTTT
- | TRBD2 | TRBJ2-5 | TRBV6-2/TRBV6-3 | CASSYSGLAQETQYF | TGTGCCAGCAGTTACTCGGGACTAGCCCAAGAGACCCAGTACTTC
- | - | TRBJ1-1 | TRBV6-5 | CASSRENTEAFF | TGTGCCAGCAGTCGGGAGAACACTGAAGCTTTCTTT
once | TRBD2 | TRBJ2-1 | TRBV3-1/TRBV3-2 | CASSPRLAYNEQFF | TGTGCCAGCAGCCCCAGACTAGCGTACAATGAGCAGTTCTTC
once | - | TRBJ1-2 | TRBV6-5 | CASSWVGSGYGYTF | TGTGCCAGCAGTTGGGTAGGATCGGGATATGGCTACACCTTC
- | - | TRBJ2-1 | TRBV21-1 | CASSNHRLAGVRYEQFF | TGTGCCAGCAGCAATCACCGACTAGCGGGAGTGAGGTATGAGCAGTTCTTC
- | - | TRBJ1-1 | TRBV7-8 | CASSRGRTEAFF | TGTGCCAGCAGCAGGGGTCGGACTGAAGCTTTCTTT
once | TRBD1 | TRBJ1-1 | TRBV6-5 | CASTRDRGGTEAFF | TGTGCCAGCACACGGGACAGGGGAGGCACTGAAGCTTTCTTT
- | - | TRBJ2-7 | TRBV27 | CASSPLNAAYEQYF | TGTGCCAGCAGTCCGCTAAATGCTGCCTACGAGCAGTACTTC
- | - | TRBJ2-5 | TRBV19 | CASTSWTGYRETQYF | TGTGCCAGTACCTCATGGACGGGGTATAGGGAGACCCAGTACTTC
- | TRBD2 | TRBJ2-7 | TRBV4-2 | CASSPLLAGGRDFEQYF | TGTGCCAGCAGCCCCCTCCTAGCGGGGGGGCGGGATTTCGAGCAGTACTTC
- | - | TRBJ1-1 | TRBV29-1 | CSVASGNTEAFF | TGCAGCGTTGCGAGTGGGAACACTGAAGCTTTCTTT
- | - | TRBJ2-7 | TRBV6-1 | CASSEGVSSSYEQYF | TGTGCCAGCAGTGAAGGTGTTAGCAGTTCCTACGAGCAGTACTTC
- | TRBD2 | TRBJ2-1 | TRBV10-2 | CASRWTSGYNEQFF | TGCGCCAGCAGATGGACTAGCGGGTACAATGAGCAGTTCTTC
- | TRBD1 | TRBJ1-5 | TRBV19 | CASGWTGGRNQPQHF | TGTGCCAGTGGGTGGACAGGGGGCAGAAATCAGCCCCAGCATTTT
- | TRBD2 | TRBJ2-5 | TRBV6-2/TRBV6-3 | CASSYGGGETQYF | TGTGCCAGCAGTTACGGGGGAGGGGAGACCCAGTACTTC
- | - | TRBJ2-5 | TRBV24-1 | CATSDLRGGETQYF | TGTGCCACCAGTGATTTACGCGGTGGGGAGACCCAGTACTTC
- | - | TRBJ1-1 | TRBV4-1 | CASSPEGGIVSEAFF | TGCGCCAGCAGCCCTGAGGGAGGGATAGTATCTGAAGCTTTCTTT
- | - | TRBJ2-7 | TRBV30 | CAWSADIKSYEQYF | TGTGCCTGGAGTGCGGACATTAAAAGCTACGAGCAGTACTTC
- | TRBD2 | TRBJ2-5 | TRBV7-6 | CASSARLAGVNGEETQYF | TGTGCCAGCAGTGCCCGGCTGGCGGGAGTCAACGGGGAAGAGACCCAGTACTTC
- | - | TRBJ2-7 | TRBV2 | CASIVTAISYEQYF | TGTGCCAGCATCGTGACAGCGATCTCCTACGAGCAGTACTTC
- | - | TRBJ1-5 | TRBV19 | CASSIGAGRNQPQHF | TGTGCCAGTAGTATTGGCGCAGGGCGGAATCAGCCCCAGCATTTT
- | TRBD2 | TRBJ2-3 | TRBV2 | CASRQGLAGGPGTDTQYF | TGTGCCAGCAGACAGGGACTAGCGGGGGGGCCGGGCACAGATACGCAGTATTTT
- | TRBD2 | TRBJ2-5 | TRBV10-1 | CASSDLGLAGGPEETQYF | TGCGCCAGCAGTGACCTGGGACTAGCGGGAGGGCCGGAGGAGACCCAGTACTTC
- | - | TRBJ1-2 | TRBV9 | CASSVTTPGGPGYTF | TGTGCCAGCAGCGTCACCACTCCCGGGGGGCCGGGCTACACCTTC
- | TRBD2 | TRBJ2-3 | TRBV28 | CASSFRLAADTQYF | TGTGCCAGCAGTTTCAGGCTAGCGGCAGATACGCAGTATTTT